The rows below give T cell receptor beta chains drawn from one sample of a study of T cell responses to AZD1222 COVID-19 vaccine. Profiled with immunoSEQ multiplex PCR; TCRdb holds only in-frame clones, not every one. The data show 95,000 to 150,000 clones, about 90% seen once. The input for sequencing was peripheral blood, taken on day 0 of AZD1222 vaccination. The origin of the receptors is an adult in good health. The CDR3 runs from the conserved cysteine through the conserved F or W. D genes are given only for firm matches. For some rows the clone size is stated as once, few or many, or as a class when expanded; others skip it.

clone size: NA
D gene: TRBD1
CDR3 length: 14
J gene: TRBJ2-1
V gene: TRBV3-1/TRBV3-2
CDR3 DNA: TGTGCCAGCAGCCGGGGGACAGGGAGCACTGAGCAGTTCTTC
CDR3 protein: CASSRGTGSTEQFF

clone size: NA
D gene: NA
CDR3 length: 13
J gene: TRBJ2-7
V gene: TRBV28
CDR3 DNA: TGTGCCAGCTTCGACGGGAGCTCCTACGAGCAGTACTTC
CDR3 protein: CASFDGSSYEQYF

clone size: NA
D gene: NA
CDR3 length: 12
J gene: TRBJ1-1
V gene: TRBV5-1
CDR3 DNA: TGCGCCAGCAGCTTGGGCGACACTGAAGCTTTCTTT
CDR3 protein: CASSLGDTEAFF

clone size: NA
D gene: NA
CDR3 length: 13
J gene: TRBJ2-3
V gene: TRBV2
CDR3 DNA: TGTGCCAGCTGGACCCCTGGCACAGATACGCAGTATTTT
CDR3 protein: CASWTPGTDTQYF

clone size: NA
D gene: NA
CDR3 length: 13
J gene: TRBJ1-1
V gene: TRBV12-3/TRBV12-4
CDR3 DNA: TGTGCCAGCAGCTTGGTTCCAGGGACTGAAGCTTTCTTT
CDR3 protein: CASSLVPGTEAFF

clone size: NA
D gene: NA
CDR3 length: 14
J gene: TRBJ2-1
V gene: TRBV3-1/TRBV3-2
CDR3 DNA: TGTGCCAGCAGCCAAGACTACGACGGAAATGAGCAGTTCTTC
CDR3 protein: CASSQDYDGNEQFF

clone size: NA
D gene: TRBD1
CDR3 length: 14
J gene: TRBJ1-1
V gene: TRBV29-1
CDR3 DNA: TGCAGCGTTGAAAACAGGGGGCGAAACACTGAAGCTTTCTTT
CDR3 protein: CSVENRGRNTEAFF

clone size: few
D gene: NA
CDR3 length: 15
J gene: TRBJ1-2
V gene: TRBV12-5
CDR3 DNA: TGTGCTAGTGGTTTGGGGCTAGGGAGCACATATGGCTACACCTTC
CDR3 protein: CASGLGLGSTYGYTF

clone size: few
D gene: NA
CDR3 length: 12
J gene: TRBJ2-7
V gene: TRBV10-3
CDR3 DNA: TGTGCCATCAGTGAGGGTCGCGGGGAGCAGTACTTC
CDR3 protein: CAISEGRGEQYF

clone size: NA
D gene: NA
CDR3 length: 15
J gene: TRBJ2-2
V gene: TRBV27
CDR3 DNA: TGTGCCAGCAGTTTATCGGATTCTTCCGCCGGGGAGCTGTTTTTT
CDR3 protein: CASSLSDSSAGELFF

clone size: NA
D gene: TRBD1
CDR3 length: 18
J gene: TRBJ1-2
V gene: TRBV18
CDR3 DNA: TGTGCCAGCTCAAGAGTGAACCCGGGACAGATCAGAATCTATGGCTACACCTTC
CDR3 protein: CASSRVNPGQIRIYGYTF

clone size: NA
D gene: NA
CDR3 length: 15
J gene: TRBJ1-4
V gene: TRBV21-1
CDR3 DNA: TGTGCCAGCAGCAACTTTACAGGGGGGAATGAAAAACTGTTTTTT
CDR3 protein: CASSNFTGGNEKLFF

clone size: NA
D gene: NA
CDR3 length: 19
J gene: TRBJ1-6
V gene: TRBV4-3
CDR3 DNA: TGCGCCAGCAGCCAAGATTTTAGCAGCGGCAGCTCCTATAATTCACCCCTCCACTTT
CDR3 protein: CASSQDFSSGSSYNSPLHF

clone size: once
D gene: NA
CDR3 length: 15
J gene: TRBJ2-1
V gene: TRBV7-2
CDR3 DNA: TGTGCCAGCAGCCCTAAAGGTACCAAAAGGAATGAGCAGTTCTTC
CDR3 protein: CASSPKGTKRNEQFF

clone size: NA
D gene: NA
CDR3 length: 14
J gene: TRBJ2-3
V gene: TRBV30
CDR3 DNA: TGTGCCTGGAGCCTCGGGACTAGCACAGATACGCAGTATTTT
CDR3 protein: CAWSLGTSTDTQYF

clone size: NA
D gene: NA
CDR3 length: 12
J gene: TRBJ1-2
V gene: TRBV18
CDR3 DNA: TGTGCCAGCTCACCACCGAGGGACGGCTACACCTTC
CDR3 protein: CASSPPRDGYTF

clone size: NA
D gene: NA
CDR3 length: 13
J gene: TRBJ1-5
V gene: TRBV7-9
CDR3 DNA: TGTGCCAGCAGCCGCCAGGAGAATCAGCCCCAGCATTTT
CDR3 protein: CASSRQENQPQHF

clone size: NA
D gene: NA
CDR3 length: 13
J gene: TRBJ1-1
V gene: TRBV19
CDR3 DNA: TGTGCCAGTAGTATGAGTCTGAACACTGAAGCTTTCTTT
CDR3 protein: CASSMSLNTEAFF

clone size: NA
D gene: NA
CDR3 length: 13
J gene: TRBJ2-3
V gene: TRBV9
CDR3 DNA: TGTGCCAGCAGCGTAGGAATTACAGATACGCAGTATTTT
CDR3 protein: CASSVGITDTQYF

clone size: NA
D gene: NA
CDR3 length: 13
J gene: TRBJ2-2
V gene: TRBV3-1/TRBV3-2
CDR3 DNA: TGTGCCAGCAGCCAAACGAACACCGGGGAGCTGTTTTTT
CDR3 protein: CASSQTNTGELFF

clone size: NA
D gene: TRBD2
CDR3 length: 16
J gene: TRBJ2-2
V gene: TRBV18
CDR3 DNA: TGTGCCAGCTCACCCGGGACTAGCGGGAACACCGGGGAGCTGTTTTTT
CDR3 protein: CASSPGTSGNTGELFF

clone size: NA
D gene: NA
CDR3 length: 13
J gene: TRBJ1-1
V gene: TRBV7-3
CDR3 DNA: TGTGCCAGCAGCACCCAAAGGGGCACTGAAGCTTTCTTT
CDR3 protein: CASSTQRGTEAFF

clone size: NA
D gene: TRBD2
CDR3 length: 13
J gene: TRBJ2-1
V gene: TRBV2
CDR3 DNA: TGTGCCAGCAGGCCTGAGCGGGGGCTCGAGCAGTTCTTC
CDR3 protein: CASRPERGLEQFF

clone size: NA
D gene: TRBD1
CDR3 length: 18
J gene: TRBJ2-5
V gene: TRBV5-1
CDR3 DNA: TGCGCCAGCAGCATCCACATACAGGGGGCAGGGTACCAAGAGACCCAGTACTTC
CDR3 protein: CASSIHIQGAGYQETQYF

clone size: NA
D gene: TRBD1
CDR3 length: 15
J gene: TRBJ1-5
V gene: TRBV4-1
CDR3 DNA: TGCGCCAGCAGCCAAGTGCGGGACAGCTATTCGCCCCAGCATTTT
CDR3 protein: CASSQVRDSYSPQHF

clone size: NA
D gene: TRBD2
CDR3 length: 15
J gene: TRBJ2-2
V gene: TRBV7-9
CDR3 DNA: TGTGCCAGCAGCTTATTAGCGGGGGACACCGGGGAGCTGTTTTTT
CDR3 protein: CASSLLAGDTGELFF

clone size: NA
D gene: TRBD1
CDR3 length: 14
J gene: TRBJ1-2
V gene: TRBV5-6
CDR3 DNA: TGTGCCAGCAGCTTTTTAGGGACAGGGAGTGGCTACACCTTC
CDR3 protein: CASSFLGTGSGYTF